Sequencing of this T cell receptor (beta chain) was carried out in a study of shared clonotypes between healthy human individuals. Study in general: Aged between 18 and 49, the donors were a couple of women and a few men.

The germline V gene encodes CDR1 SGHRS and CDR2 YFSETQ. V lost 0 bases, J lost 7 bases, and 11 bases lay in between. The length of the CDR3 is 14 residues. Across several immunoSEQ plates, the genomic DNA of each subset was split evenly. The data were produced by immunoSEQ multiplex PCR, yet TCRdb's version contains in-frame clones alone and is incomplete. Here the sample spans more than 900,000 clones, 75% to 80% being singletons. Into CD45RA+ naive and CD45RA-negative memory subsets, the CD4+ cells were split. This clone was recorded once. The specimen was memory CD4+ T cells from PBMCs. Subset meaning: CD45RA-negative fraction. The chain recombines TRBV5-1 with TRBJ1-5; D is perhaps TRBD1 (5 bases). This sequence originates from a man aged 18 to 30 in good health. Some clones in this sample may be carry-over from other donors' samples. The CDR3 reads CASSLVGEGQPQHF. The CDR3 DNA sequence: TGCGCCAGCAGCTTGGTGGGGGAAGGGCAGCCCCAGCATTTT. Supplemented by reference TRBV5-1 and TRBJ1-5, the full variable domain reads KAGVTQTPRYLIKTRGQQVTLSCSPISGHRSVSWYQQTPGQGLQFLFEYFSETQRNKGNFPGRFSGRQFSNSRSEMNVSTLELGDSALYLCASSLVGEGQPQHFGDGTRLSIL.